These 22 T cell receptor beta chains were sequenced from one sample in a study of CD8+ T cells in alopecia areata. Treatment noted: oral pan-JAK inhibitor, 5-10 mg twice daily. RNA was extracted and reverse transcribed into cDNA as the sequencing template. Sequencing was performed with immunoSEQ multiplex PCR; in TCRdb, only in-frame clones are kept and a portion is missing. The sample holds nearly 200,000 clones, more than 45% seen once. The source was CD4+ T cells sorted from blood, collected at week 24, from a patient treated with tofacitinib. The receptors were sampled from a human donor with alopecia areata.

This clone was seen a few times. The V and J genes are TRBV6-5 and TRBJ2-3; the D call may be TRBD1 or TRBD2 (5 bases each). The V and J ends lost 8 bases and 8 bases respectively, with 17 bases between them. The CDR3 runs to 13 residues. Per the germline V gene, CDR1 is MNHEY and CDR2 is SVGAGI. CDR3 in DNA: TGTGCCAGCCGACGGGGCTTGGATGGTACGCAGTATTTT. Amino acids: CASRRGLDGTQYF.

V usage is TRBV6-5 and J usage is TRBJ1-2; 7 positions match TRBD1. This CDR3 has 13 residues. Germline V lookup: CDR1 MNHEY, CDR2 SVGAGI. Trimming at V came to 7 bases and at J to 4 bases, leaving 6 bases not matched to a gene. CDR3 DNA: TGTGCCAGCAAACTCGACAGGGTCTATGGCTACACCTTC. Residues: CASKLDRVYGYTF.

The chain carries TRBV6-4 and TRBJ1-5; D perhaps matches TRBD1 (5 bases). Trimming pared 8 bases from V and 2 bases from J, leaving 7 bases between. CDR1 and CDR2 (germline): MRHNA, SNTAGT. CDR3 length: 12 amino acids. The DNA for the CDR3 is TGTGCCAGCCGGGGGGGCAATCAGCCCCAGCATTTT. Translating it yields CASRGGNQPQHF.

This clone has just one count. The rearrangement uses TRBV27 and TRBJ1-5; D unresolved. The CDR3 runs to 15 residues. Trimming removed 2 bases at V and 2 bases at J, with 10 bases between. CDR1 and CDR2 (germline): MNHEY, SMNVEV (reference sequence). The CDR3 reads CASSLGNSGNQPQHF. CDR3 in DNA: TGTGCCAGCAGTTTAGGTAATAGTGGCAATCAGCCCCAGCATTTT.

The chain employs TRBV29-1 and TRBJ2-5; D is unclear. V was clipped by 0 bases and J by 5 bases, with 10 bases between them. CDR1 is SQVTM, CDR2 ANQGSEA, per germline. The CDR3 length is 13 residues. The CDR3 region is CSVEESGPETQYF. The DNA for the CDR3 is TGCAGCGTTGAAGAGTCTGGGCCGGAGACCCAGTACTTC.

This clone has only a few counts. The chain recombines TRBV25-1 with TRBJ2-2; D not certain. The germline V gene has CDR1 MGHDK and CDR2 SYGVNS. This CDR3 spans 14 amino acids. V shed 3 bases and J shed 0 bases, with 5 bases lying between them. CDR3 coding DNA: TGTGCCAGCAGTGATTGGTCGAACACCGGGGAGCTGTTTTTT. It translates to CASSDWSNTGELFF. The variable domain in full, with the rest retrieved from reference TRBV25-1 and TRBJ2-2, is EADIYQTPRYLVIGTGKKITLECSQTMGHDKMYWYQQDPGMELHLIHYSYGVNSTEKGDLSSESTVSRIRTEHFPLTLESARPSHTSQYLCASSDWSNTGELFFGEGSRLTVL.

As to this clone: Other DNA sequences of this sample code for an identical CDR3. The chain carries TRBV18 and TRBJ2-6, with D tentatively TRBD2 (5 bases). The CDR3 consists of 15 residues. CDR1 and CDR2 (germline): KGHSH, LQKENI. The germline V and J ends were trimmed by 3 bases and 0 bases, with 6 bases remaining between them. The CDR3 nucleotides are TGTGCCAGCTCACCCACTAGCTCTGGGGCCAACGTCCTGACTTTC. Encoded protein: CASSPTSSGANVLTF.

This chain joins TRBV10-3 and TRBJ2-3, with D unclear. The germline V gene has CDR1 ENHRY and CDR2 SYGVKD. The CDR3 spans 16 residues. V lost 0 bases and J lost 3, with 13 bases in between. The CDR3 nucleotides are TGTGCCATCAGTGAGTCGGGCAGAGGCAAGACAGATACGCAGTATTTT. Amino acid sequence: CAISESGRGKTDTQYF.

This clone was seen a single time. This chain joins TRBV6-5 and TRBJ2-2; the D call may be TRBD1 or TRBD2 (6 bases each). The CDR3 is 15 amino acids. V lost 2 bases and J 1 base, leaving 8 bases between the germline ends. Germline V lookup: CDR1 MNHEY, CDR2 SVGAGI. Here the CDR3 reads CASSYEGGNTGELFF. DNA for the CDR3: TGTGCCAGCAGTTACGAGGGGGGGAACACCGGGGAGCTGTTTTTT.

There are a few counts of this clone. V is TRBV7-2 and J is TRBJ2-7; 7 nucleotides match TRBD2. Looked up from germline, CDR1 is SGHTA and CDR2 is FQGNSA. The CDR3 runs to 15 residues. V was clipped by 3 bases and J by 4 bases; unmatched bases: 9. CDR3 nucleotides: TGTGCCAGCAGCTTTTTTAATAGCGGGCAATACGAGCAGTACTTC. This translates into CASSFFNSGQYEQYF. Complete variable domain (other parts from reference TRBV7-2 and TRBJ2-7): GAGVSQSPSNKVTEKGKDVELRCDPISGHTALYWYRQSLGQGLEFLIYFQGNSAPDKSGLPSDRFSAERTGGSVSTLTIQRTQQEDSAVYLCASSFFNSGQYEQYFGPGTRLTVT.

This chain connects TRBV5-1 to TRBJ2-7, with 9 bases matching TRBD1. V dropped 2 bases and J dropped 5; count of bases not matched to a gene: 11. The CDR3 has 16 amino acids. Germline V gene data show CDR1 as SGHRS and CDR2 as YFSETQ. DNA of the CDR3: TGCGCCAGCAGCTTCCGCCGACAGGGGGTTTTCAACGAGCAGTACTTC. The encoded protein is CASSFRRQGVFNEQYF.

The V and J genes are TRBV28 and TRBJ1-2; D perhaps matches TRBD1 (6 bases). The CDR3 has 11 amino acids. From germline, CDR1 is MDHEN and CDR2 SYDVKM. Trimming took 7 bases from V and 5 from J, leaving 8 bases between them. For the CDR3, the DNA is TGTGCCAGCAAAACAGGGTATGGCTACACCTTC. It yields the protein CASKTGYGYTF.

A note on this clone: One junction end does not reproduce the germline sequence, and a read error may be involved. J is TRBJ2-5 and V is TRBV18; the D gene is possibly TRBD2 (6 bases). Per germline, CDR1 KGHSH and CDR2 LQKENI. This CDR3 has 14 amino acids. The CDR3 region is CASSPLAVQETQYF. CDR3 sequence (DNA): TGTGCCAGCTCCCCACTAGCTGTCCAAGAGACCCAGTACTTC.

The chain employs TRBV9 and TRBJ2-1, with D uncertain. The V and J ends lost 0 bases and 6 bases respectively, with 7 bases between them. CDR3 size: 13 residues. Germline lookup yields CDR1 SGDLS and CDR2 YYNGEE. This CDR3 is CASSVAYPNEQFF. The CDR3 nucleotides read TGTGCCAGCAGCGTAGCCTACCCCAATGAGCAGTTCTTC.

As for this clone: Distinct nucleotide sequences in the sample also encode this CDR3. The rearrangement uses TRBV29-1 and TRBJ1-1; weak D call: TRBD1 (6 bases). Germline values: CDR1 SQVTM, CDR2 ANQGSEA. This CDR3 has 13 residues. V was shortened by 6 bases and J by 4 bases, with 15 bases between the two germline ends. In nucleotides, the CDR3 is TGCAGCGTCGCGGCCAGGGGAGGCACTGAAGCTTTCTTT. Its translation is CSVAARGGTEAFF.

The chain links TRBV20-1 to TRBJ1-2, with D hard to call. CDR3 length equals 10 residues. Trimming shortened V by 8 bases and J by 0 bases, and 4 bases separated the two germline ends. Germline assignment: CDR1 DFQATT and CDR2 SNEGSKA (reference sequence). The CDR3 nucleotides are TGCAGTCCATCTAACTATGGCTACACCTTC. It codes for CSPSNYGYTF.

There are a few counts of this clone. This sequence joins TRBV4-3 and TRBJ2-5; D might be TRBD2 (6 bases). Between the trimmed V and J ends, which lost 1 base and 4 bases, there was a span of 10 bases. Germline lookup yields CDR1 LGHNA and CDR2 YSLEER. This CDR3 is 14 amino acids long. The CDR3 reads CASSQGLDVETQYF. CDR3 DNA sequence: TGCGCCAGCAGCCAAGGACTAGACGTAGAGACCCAGTACTTC.

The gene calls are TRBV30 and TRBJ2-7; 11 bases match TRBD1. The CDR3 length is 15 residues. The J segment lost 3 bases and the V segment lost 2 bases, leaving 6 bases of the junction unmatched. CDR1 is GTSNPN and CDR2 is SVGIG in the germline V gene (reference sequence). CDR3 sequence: CAWSFGTGGNYEQYF. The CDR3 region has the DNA TGTGCCTGGAGTTTCGGGACAGGGGGAAACTACGAGCAGTACTTC.

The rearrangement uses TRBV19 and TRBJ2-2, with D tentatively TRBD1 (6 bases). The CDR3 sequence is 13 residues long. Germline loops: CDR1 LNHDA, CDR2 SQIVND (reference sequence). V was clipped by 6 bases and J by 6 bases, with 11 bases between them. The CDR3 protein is CASRTQGPGELFF. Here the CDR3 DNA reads TGTGCCAGTAGGACACAGGGTCCCGGGGAGCTGTTTTTT.

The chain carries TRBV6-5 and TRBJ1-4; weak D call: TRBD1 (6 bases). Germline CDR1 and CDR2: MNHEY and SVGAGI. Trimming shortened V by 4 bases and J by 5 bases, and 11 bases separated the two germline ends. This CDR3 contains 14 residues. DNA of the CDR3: TGTGCCAGCAGTTTGGGACACGGAAATGAAAAACTGTTTTTT. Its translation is CASSLGHGNEKLFF.

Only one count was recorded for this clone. The CDR3 is CSGRGGTEAFF. The CDR3 DNA follows: TGCAGCGGGAGAGGGGGGACAGAAGCTTTCTTT. The chain has TRBV29-1 and TRBJ1-1; D might be TRBD1 (6 bases). V lost 7 bases and J lost 8, with 14 bases in between. Germline CDR1 SQVTM, CDR2 ANQGSEA. The CDR3 is made up of 11 amino acids.

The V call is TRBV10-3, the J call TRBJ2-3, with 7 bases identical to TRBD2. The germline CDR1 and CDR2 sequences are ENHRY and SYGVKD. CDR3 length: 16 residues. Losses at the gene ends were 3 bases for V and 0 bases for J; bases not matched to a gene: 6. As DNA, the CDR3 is TGTGCCATCAGTGAAAGGGGTAGCGGGAGCACAGATACGCAGTATTTT. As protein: CAISERGSGSTDTQYF.